These 6 T cell receptor beta chains were sequenced from one sample in a study of chemoradiotherapy in HPV16-positive cancers. The repertoire was sequenced with immunoSEQ multiplex PCR; TCRdb's copy has only in-frame clones and lacks some. Among 4,500 to 6,000 clones, 70% to 80% were seen once, and the ten largest hold roughly 28%. Sampling was performed from a patient who underwent chemoradiotherapy. The receptor set was obtained from a human donor with HPV-associated anogenital cancer.

The V and J genes are TRBV25-1 and TRBJ1-1, with D perhaps matching TRBD1 (6 bases). CDR1 is MGHDK and CDR2 is SYGVNS in the germline V gene. CDR3 length: 14 residues. V shed 7 bases and J shed 1 base, with 13 bases lying between them. This CDR3 is CASTETGWNTEAFF. Here the CDR3 DNA reads TGTGCCAGCACGGAGACAGGCTGGAACACTGAAGCTTTCTTT.

A few counts support this clone. This chain uses TRBV28 with TRBJ1-3; D not resolved. Germline lookup yields CDR1 MDHEN and CDR2 SYDVKM. The germline V and J ends were trimmed by 5 bases and 5 bases, with 10 bases remaining between them. This CDR3 comprises 13 residues. The DNA for the CDR3 is TGTGCCAGCAGTCTAGCCAATAGAAACACCATATATTTT. Encoded protein: CASSLANRNTIYF.

The chain employs TRBV11-3 and TRBJ2-7, with D hard to call. V was trimmed by 4 bases and J by 7 bases, leaving 14 bases between them. The CDR3 length is 13 residues. Germline loops: CDR1 SGHNT, CDR2 YENEEA. This CDR3 is CASSSKLLREQYF. CDR3 in DNA: TGTGCCAGCAGCTCCAAATTATTGAGAGAGCAGTACTTC.

This clone showed up just once. The chain links TRBV6-5 to TRBJ2-6; no definite D call. The CDR3 consists of 16 residues. The V and J ends lost 2 bases and 4 bases respectively, with 12 bases between them. Per germline, CDR1 MNHEY and CDR2 SVGAGI. CDR3 nucleotide sequence: TGTGCCAGCAGTTACGAGGAGCCCTCGGGGGCCAACGTCCTGACTTTC. The encoded protein is CASSYEEPSGANVLTF.

The V gene is TRBV11-3, the J gene TRBJ2-1; 16 bases are shared with TRBD2. Germline V gene data show CDR1 as SGHNT and CDR2 as YENEEA. The V segment lost 5 bases and the J segment 4 bases; nucleotides outside the gene matches: 11. The CDR3 runs 19 residues. The CDR3 coding sequence is TGTGCCAGCAGCCCCCGAGGGACTAGCGGGAGGGTCGGTTACAATGAGCAGTTCTTC. Translating gives CASSPRGTSGRVGYNEQFF.

This rearrangement joins TRBV11-2 to TRBJ1-1; D call uncertain. Trimming took 1 base from V and 8 from J, leaving 11 bases between them. Germline V gene data show CDR1 as SGHAT and CDR2 as FQNNGV. This CDR3 has 13 amino acids. CDR3 DNA: TGTGCCAGCAGCTTAGTTGAGGGTACCGAAGCTTTCTTT. It encodes CASSLVEGTEAFF.